This is a list of T cell receptor beta chains from one sample in a study of blood T cell repertoires in COVID-19. The method was immunoSEQ multiplex PCR; TCRdb's version includes in-frame clones alone and lacks a portion of them. The sample carries under 25,000 clones, about 80% recorded once. The sample was peripheral blood. The source of these receptors is a man in his 70s with acute or convalescent COVID-19. The CDR3 runs from the conserved cysteine through the conserved F or W. Fields, in order: J gene, V gene, CDR3 protein.

J gene: TRBJ1-5
V gene: TRBV10-3
CDR3 protein: CAISGLGGRNQPQHF

J gene: TRBJ1-1
V gene: TRBV6-5
CDR3 protein: CASSYSIREAEAFF

J gene: TRBJ1-5
V gene: TRBV19
CDR3 protein: CASSGQGLEQPQHF

J gene: TRBJ2-3
V gene: TRBV9
CDR3 protein: CASSVGAGGRDTQYF

J gene: TRBJ1-2
V gene: TRBV7-2
CDR3 protein: CASSLGTGRGYGYTF

J gene: TRBJ2-7
V gene: TRBV5-6
CDR3 protein: CASSSFGTVAYEQYF

J gene: TRBJ1-5
V gene: TRBV7-2
CDR3 protein: CASSPHRGGQPQHF

J gene: TRBJ2-7
V gene: TRBV5-1
CDR3 protein: CASSRTTSGSYEQYF

J gene: TRBJ1-4
V gene: TRBV6-1
CDR3 protein: CASSVFSEVPNEKLFF

J gene: TRBJ2-7
V gene: TRBV5-6
CDR3 protein: CASGTGTGLYRYF

J gene: TRBJ1-2
V gene: TRBV27
CDR3 protein: CASSLQGARGYTF

J gene: TRBJ2-7
V gene: TRBV7-2
CDR3 protein: CASSLTELVYEQYF

J gene: TRBJ2-7
V gene: TRBV5-1
CDR3 protein: CASSFGGATYEQYF

J gene: TRBJ2-1
V gene: TRBV23-1
CDR3 protein: CASSQCGLISYNEQFF

J gene: TRBJ2-7
V gene: TRBV4-2
CDR3 protein: CASSRLLAGDVEQYF